This T cell receptor beta chain was identified in a study of blood T cell repertoires in COVID-19. Per the germline V gene, CDR1 is MGHRA and CDR2 is YSYEKL. Unmatched junction bases numbered 2, after V lost 4 bases and J lost 2 bases. The CDR3 covers 15 residues. In the original analysis: Cell counts per sample came from amplifying reference gene primers. Produced via immunoSEQ multiplex PCR; TCRdb's table is partial and in-frame only. V, J and clone size are taken as reported in that table, and D and trimming were inferred from the DNA itself. Among about 320,000 clones listed, about 90% were seen once.

The chain employs TRBV4-1 and TRBJ1-4, with 9 positions matching TRBD1. Sequencing was performed on PBMCs or T cells enriched from blood (not recorded which). The sequence came from a woman under 40 who had recovered from COVID-19. CDR3 in amino acids: CASSRGTGTNEKLFF. CDR3 in DNA: TGCGCCAGCAGCCGAGGGACAGGGACTAATGAAAAACTGTTTTTT.